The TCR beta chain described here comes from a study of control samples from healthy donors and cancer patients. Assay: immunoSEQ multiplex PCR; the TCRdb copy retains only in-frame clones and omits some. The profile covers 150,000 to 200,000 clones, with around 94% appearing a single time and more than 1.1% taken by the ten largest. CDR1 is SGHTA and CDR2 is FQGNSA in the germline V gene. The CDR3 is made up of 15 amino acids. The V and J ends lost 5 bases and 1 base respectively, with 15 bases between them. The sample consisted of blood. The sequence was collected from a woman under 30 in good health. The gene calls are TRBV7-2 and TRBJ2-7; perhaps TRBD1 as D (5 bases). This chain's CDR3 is CASSPRDLYSYEQYF. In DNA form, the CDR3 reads TGTGCCAGCAGCCCCAGGGATTTGTATTCCTACGAGCAGTACTTC. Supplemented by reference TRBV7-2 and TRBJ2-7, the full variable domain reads GAGVSQSPSNKVTEKGKDVELRCDPISGHTALYWYRQSLGQGLEFLIYFQGNSAPDKSGLPSDRFSAERTGGSVSTLTIQRTQQEDSAVYLCASSPRDLYSYEQYFGPGTRLTVT.